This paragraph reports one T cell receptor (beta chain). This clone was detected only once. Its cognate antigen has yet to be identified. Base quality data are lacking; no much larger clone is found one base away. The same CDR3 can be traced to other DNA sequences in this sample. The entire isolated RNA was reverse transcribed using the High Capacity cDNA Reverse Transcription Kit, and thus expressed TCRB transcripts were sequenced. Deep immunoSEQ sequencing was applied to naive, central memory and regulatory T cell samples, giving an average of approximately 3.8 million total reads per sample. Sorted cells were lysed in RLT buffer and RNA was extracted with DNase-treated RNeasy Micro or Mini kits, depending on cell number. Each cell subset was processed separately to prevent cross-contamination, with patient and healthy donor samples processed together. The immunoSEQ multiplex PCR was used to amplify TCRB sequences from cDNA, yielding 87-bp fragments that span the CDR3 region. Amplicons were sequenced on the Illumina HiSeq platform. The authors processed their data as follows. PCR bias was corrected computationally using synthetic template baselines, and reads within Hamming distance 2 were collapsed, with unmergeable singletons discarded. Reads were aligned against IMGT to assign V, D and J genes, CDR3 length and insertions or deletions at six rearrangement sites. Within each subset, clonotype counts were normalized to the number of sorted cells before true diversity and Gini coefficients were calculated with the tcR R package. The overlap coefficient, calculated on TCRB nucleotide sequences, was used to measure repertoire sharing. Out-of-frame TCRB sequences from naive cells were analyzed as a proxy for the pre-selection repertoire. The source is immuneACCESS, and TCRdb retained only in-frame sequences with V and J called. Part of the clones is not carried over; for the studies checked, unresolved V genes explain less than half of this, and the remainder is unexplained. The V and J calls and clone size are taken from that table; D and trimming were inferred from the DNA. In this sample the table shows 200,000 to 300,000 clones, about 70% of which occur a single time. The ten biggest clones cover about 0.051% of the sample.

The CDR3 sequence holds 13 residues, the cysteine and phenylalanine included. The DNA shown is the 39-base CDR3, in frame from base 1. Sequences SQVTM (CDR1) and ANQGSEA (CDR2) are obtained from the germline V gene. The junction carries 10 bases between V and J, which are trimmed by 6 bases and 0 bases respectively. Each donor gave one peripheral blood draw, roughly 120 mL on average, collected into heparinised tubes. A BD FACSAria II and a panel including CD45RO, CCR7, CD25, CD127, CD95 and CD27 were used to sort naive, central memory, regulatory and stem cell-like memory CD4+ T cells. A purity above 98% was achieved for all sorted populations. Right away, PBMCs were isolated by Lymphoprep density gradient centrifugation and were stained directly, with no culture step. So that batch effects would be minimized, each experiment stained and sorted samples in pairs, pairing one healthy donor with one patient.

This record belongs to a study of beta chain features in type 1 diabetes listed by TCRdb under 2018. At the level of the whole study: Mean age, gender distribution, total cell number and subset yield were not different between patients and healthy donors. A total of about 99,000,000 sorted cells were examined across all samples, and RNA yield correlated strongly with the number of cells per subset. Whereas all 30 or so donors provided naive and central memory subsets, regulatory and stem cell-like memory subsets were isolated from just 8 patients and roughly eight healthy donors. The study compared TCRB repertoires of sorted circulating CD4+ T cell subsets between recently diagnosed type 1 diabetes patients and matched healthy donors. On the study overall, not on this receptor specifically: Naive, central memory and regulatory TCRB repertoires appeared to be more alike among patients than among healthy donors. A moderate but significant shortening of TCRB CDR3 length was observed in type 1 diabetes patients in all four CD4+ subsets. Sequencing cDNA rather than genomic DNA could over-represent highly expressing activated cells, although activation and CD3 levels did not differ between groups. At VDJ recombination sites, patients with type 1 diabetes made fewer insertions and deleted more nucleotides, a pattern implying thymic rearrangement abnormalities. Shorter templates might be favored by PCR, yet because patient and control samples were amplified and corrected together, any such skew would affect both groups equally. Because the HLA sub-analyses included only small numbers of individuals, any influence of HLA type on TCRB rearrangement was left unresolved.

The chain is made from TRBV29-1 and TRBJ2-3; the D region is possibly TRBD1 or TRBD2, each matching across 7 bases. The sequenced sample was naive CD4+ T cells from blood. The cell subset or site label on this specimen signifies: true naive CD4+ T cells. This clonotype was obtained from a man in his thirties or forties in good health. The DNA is TGCAGCGTAGCGGGACAGAGCACAGATACGCAGTATTTT. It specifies CSVAGQSTDTQYF.